The sequence of this T cell receptor (beta chain) was determined in a study of human T cells and chemical hapten exposure. In the study overall: Throughout a study of approximately 25 weeks, patients underwent weekly scalp administration of diphenylcyclopropenone doses.

With 1 base clipped from V and 6 bases from J, the junction kept 7 bases outside the gene matches. CDR1 and CDR2 from the germline V gene are LGHDT and YNNKEL (reference sequence). This CDR3 has 16 amino acids. Whole-study results and caveats: Relative to control repertoires, expanded TCRs gave rise to significantly more large CDR3 similarity clusters.

What the library attached to individual cDNA molecules were unique molecular identifiers. TCRdb reanalysed the RACE reads using MiXCR and keeps one entry per CDR3 protein. The table records fewer than 130,000 distinct CDR3 sequences, around 10% of them present only once. As to time point: patch test 1, 2 weeks after DPC sensitization. The treatment: therapeutic diphenylcyclopropenone sensitization with weekly scalp DPC. This clonotype showed up many times. What it recognizes is unknown. This chain links TRBV3-1 with TRBJ1-5; 9 bases fit TRBD1. This clonotype was obtained from a woman between 40 and 55 years old with alopecia areata. Some clones in this sample may be carry-over from other donors' samples. The material was whole blood, obtained in connection with sensitization to the hapten diphenylcyclopropenone (DPC). In DNA, the CDR3 is TGTGCCAGCAGCCAAGGGGGACAGGGAATAGCTCAGCCCCAGCATTTT. This translates into CASSQGGQGIAQPQHF.